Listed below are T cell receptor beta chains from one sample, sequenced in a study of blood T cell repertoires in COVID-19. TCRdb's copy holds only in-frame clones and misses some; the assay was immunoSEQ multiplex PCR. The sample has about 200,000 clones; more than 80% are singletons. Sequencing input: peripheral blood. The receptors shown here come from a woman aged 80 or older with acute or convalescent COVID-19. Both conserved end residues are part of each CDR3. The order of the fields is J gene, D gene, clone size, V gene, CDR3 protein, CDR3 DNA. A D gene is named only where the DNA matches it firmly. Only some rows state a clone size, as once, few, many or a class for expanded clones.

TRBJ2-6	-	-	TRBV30	CAWSVESGISGANVLTF	TGTGCCTGGAGTGTAGAATCGGGGATTAGTGGGGCCAACGTCCTGACTTTC
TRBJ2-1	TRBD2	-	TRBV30	CAWSGREGSYNEQFF	TGTGCCTGGAGTGGGCGGGAGGGCTCCTACAATGAGCAGTTCTTC
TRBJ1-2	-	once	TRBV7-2	CASSLEGFYGYTF	TGTGCCAGCAGCTTAGAGGGGTTCTATGGCTACACCTTC
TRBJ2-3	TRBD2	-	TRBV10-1	CASSYGLAGGPPSTDTQYF	TGCGCCAGCAGTTACGGACTAGCGGGAGGCCCTCCTAGCACAGATACGCAGTATTTT
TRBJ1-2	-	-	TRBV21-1	CASSNDPRDRGSYGYTF	TGTGCCAGCAGCAATGACCCCCGGGACAGGGGGAGCTATGGCTACACCTTC
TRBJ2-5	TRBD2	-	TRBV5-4	CASAVGGSQQTQYF	TGTGCCAGCGCCGTCGGGGGGAGCCAGCAGACCCAGTACTTC
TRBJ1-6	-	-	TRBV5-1	CASSADGNSPLHF	TGCGCCAGCAGCGCCGACGGGAATTCACCCCTCCACTTT
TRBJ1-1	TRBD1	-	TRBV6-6	CASSFDRVGTEAFF	TGTGCCAGCAGTTTCGACAGGGTTGGCACTGAAGCTTTCTTT
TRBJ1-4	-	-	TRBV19	CASSIARGENEKLFF	TGTGCCAGTAGTATTGCCAGGGGAGAGAATGAAAAACTGTTTTTT
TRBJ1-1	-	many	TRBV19	CASSIGRGTEAFF	TGTGCCAGTAGTATCGGGAGGGGCACTGAAGCTTTCTTT
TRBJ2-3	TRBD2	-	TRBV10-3	CAIRGVLAGGPDTDTQYF	TGTGCCATCAGAGGGGTACTAGCGGGAGGGCCGGACACAGATACGCAGTATTTT
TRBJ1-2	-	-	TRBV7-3	CASSGGWSYGYTF	TGTGCCAGCAGCGGCGGTTGGAGTTATGGCTACACCTTC
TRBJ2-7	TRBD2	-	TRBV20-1	CSASLGTSGSLYEQYF	TGCAGTGCTAGTCTCGGGACTAGCGGGAGTTTGTACGAGCAGTACTTC
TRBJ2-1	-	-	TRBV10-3	CAGGAGGGNFNEQFF	TGTGCCGGCGGAGCGGGTGGGGGTAATTTCAATGAGCAGTTCTTC
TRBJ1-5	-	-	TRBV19	CASSIGDSGNQPQHF	TGTGCCAGTAGTATTGGGGACTCGGGCAATCAGCCCCAGCATTTT
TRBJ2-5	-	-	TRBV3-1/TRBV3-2	CASSQVEGSRPHF	TGTGCCAGCAGCCAAGTTGAGGGATCAAGACCGCACTTC
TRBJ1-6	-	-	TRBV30	CAWTKGPGDYNSPLHF	TGTGCCTGGACCAAAGGACCGGGAGACTATAATTCACCCCTCCACTTT
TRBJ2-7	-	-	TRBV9	CASSVDAGVYEQYF	TGTGCCAGCAGCGTAGATGCAGGTGTCTACGAGCAGTACTTC
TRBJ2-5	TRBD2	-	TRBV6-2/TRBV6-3	CASSLLAGEGETQYF	TGTGCCAGCAGCCTACTAGCGGGAGAGGGTGAGACCCAGTACTTC
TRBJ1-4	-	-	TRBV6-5	CASSLSGATNEKLFF	TGTGCCAGCAGTTTATCAGGGGCAACTAATGAAAAACTGTTTTTT
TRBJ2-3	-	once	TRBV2	CASSGQGLTDTQYF	TGTGCCAGCAGTGGGCAGGGCCTAACAGATACGCAGTATTTT
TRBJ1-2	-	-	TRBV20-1	CSATAGTYTF	TGCAGTGCTACGGCGGGCACCTACACCTTC
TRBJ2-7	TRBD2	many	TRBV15	CATSRDRTSGYVSYEQYF	TGTGCCACCAGCAGAGATCGGACTAGCGGGTACGTCTCCTACGAGCAGTACTTC
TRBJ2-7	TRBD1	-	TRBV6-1	CASSGTRQGSSYEQYF	TGTGCCAGCAGTGGTACGAGACAGGGGAGCTCCTACGAGCAGTACTTC
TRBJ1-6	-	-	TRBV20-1	CSARNNSPLHF	TGCAGTGCTCGTAATAATTCACCCCTCCACTTT
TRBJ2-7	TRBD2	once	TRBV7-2	CASSLALLAGVGQYF	TGTGCCAGCAGCTTAGCCTTGCTAGCGGGAGTTGGGCAGTACTTC
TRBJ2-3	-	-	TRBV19	CASSIVGAPTLDTQYF	TGTGCCAGTAGTATCGTGGGAGCTCCCACTTTGGATACGCAGTATTTT
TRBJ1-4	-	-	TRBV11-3	CASTEPRDLNEKLFF	TGTGCCAGCACCGAACCACGGGACTTGAATGAAAAACTGTTTTTT
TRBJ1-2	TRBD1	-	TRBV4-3	CASSQDWRGLDYGYTF	TGCGCCAGCAGCCAAGATTGGAGGGGGCTTGACTATGGCTACACCTTC
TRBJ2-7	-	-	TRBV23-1	CASSQSRTSGSDEQYF	TGCGCCAGCAGTCAATCCAGGACCTCAGGGTCTGACGAGCAGTACTTC
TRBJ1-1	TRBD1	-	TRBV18	CASSPNNFGQGNTEAFF	TGTGCCAGCTCACCGAACAACTTTGGACAGGGGAACACTGAAGCTTTCTTT
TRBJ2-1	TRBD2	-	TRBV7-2	CASSSPGLAYNEQFF	TGTGCCAGCAGCTCCCCGGGACTAGCCTACAATGAGCAGTTCTTC
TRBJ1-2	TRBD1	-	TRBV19	CATYDRGRVGSYGYTF	TGTGCCACCTATGACAGGGGCAGGGTAGGGAGCTATGGCTACACCTTC
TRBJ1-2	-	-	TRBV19	CASSISIYGYTF	TGTGCCAGTAGTATTTCCATCTATGGCTACACCTTC
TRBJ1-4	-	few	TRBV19	CASTGGGEKLFF	TGTGCCAGTACCGGAGGTGGGGAAAAACTGTTTTTT
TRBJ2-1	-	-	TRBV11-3	CASSLQEMGEQFF	TGTGCCAGCAGCTTACAGGAAATGGGTGAGCAGTTCTTC
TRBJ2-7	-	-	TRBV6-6	CASSYTEQGQQQYF	TGTGCCAGCAGTTACACCGAACAGGGCCAACAGCAGTACTTC
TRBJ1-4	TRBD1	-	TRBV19	CASSIGDRGISEKLFF	TGTGCCAGTAGTATCGGGGACAGGGGTATCTCGGAAAAACTGTTTTTT
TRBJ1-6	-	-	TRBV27	CASSSVISNSPLHF	TGTGCCAGCAGTTCCGTTATATCGAATTCACCCCTCCACTTT
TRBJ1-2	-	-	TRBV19	CASSIERGLNYGYTF	TGTGCCAGTAGTATAGAGCGGGGGCTTAACTATGGCTACACCTTC
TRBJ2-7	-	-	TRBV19	CASSDIIRGYEQYF	TGTGCCAGTAGTGACATCATACGGGGATACGAGCAGTACTTC
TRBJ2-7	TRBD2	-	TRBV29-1	CSVDSSGSPYEQYF	TGCAGCGTTGACTCTAGCGGGAGCCCCTACGAGCAGTACTTC
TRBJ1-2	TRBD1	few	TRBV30	CAWRQGAAYGYTF	TGTGCCTGGAGACAGGGGGCTGCCTATGGCTACACCTTC
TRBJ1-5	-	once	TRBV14	CASSLQVDQPQHF	TGTGCCAGCAGCCTCCAGGTAGACCAGCCCCAGCATTTT
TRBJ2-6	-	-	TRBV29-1	CSVEGGGTGANVLTF	TGCAGCGTTGAGGGTGGGGGCACTGGGGCCAACGTCCTGACTTTC
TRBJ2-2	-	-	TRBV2	CASRDRNTGELFF	TGTGCCAGCAGGGACAGAAACACCGGGGAGCTGTTTTTT
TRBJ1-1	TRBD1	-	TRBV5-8	CASSQTGRNEAFF	TGTGCCAGCAGTCAGACAGGGCGGAATGAAGCTTTCTTT
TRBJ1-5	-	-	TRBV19	CASSLPGRQPQHF	TGTGCCAGTAGTCTTCCAGGCCGTCAGCCCCAGCATTTT
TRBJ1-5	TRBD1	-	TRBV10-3	CAISRGTGEGQPQHF	TGTGCCATCAGTCGGGGGACAGGGGAAGGGCAGCCCCAGCATTTT